The 29 T cell receptor beta chains reported below all come from one sample, sequenced in a study of T cell repertoires in cytomegalovirus infection. One entry per CDR3 protein, called by TCRdb with MiXCR from the reads. The sample lists some 700,000 distinct CDR3 sequences, about 40% occurring once. The sample taken for sequencing was PBMCs. These receptors were obtained from a human donor in good health (CMV status not recorded). Some clones in this sample may be carry-over from other donors' samples.

This clonotype was seen only a few times. This chain joins TRBV6-5 and TRBJ2-1, with 7 bases lining up with TRBD2. V shed 2 bases, J shed 2 bases, and the junction held 6 bases outside the gene matches. The germline V gene has CDR1 MNHEY and CDR2 SVGAGI. This CDR3 has 16 residues. The CDR3 region has the DNA TGTGCCAGCAGTTACAACCCTAGCGGACCCTACAATGAGCAGTTCTTC. Its protein product is CASSYNPSGPYNEQFF.

V is TRBV6-1 and J is TRBJ1-2, with 10 bases lining up with TRBD1. Germline V gene sequence: CDR1 MNHNS, CDR2 SASEGT. After removal of 6 bases from V and 5 bases from J, the junction contained 9 bases not matched to a gene. This CDR3 has 15 residues. The CDR3 DNA reads TGTGCCAGCAGCTGGGGACCGGGACAGGGGTATGGCTACACCTTC. This sequence encodes CASSWGPGQGYGYTF.

This chain uses TRBV28 with TRBJ1-4; D unresolved. This CDR3 contains 14 residues. Germline CDR1 reads MDHEN; CDR2 reads SYDVKM. Between the trimmed V and J ends, which lost 10 bases and 1 base, there was a span of 13 bases. The CDR3 is CATVGGRTNEKLFF. In nucleotides, the CDR3 is TGTGCCACCGTTGGAGGGCGAACTAATGAAAAACTGTTTTTT.

This clonotype was seen only a few times. This chain joins TRBV19 and TRBJ2-2, with D perhaps TRBD1 (6 bases). The CDR3 runs to 16 residues. Germline lookup yields CDR1 LNHDA and CDR2 SQIVND (reference sequence). The V end lost 4 bases, the J end lost 3 bases, and 15 bases lay between the germline ends. CDR3 sequence reads: CASSTHTDSYTGELFF. CDR3 in DNA: TGTGCCAGTAGTACTCACACGGACAGTTACACCGGGGAGCTGTTTTTT.

The gene calls are TRBV6-5 and TRBJ2-7, with 8 bases lining up with TRBD1. Per germline, CDR1 MNHEY and CDR2 SVGAGI. The CDR3 spans 17 residues. The V segment lost 4 bases and the J segment 3 bases; nucleotides outside the gene matches: 14. The CDR3 nucleotides read TGTGCCAGCAGTTCCGAGTGGACAGGGAACACCCTCTACGAGCAGTACTTC. Translating gives CASSSEWTGNTLYEQYF.

The rearrangement uses TRBV28 and TRBJ1-2; D remains unclear. Germline V gene data show CDR1 as MDHEN and CDR2 as SYDVKM. The CDR3 consists of 12 residues. V was shortened by 1 base and J by 6 bases, with 6 bases between the two germline ends. The CDR3 spells CASSLFRNGYTF. As DNA, the CDR3 is TGTGCCAGCAGTTTATTCAGGAATGGCTACACCTTC.

The chain combines TRBV27 with TRBJ2-6; 9 positions match TRBD1. V trimming: 0 bases; J trimming: 2 bases; junction bases outside the gene matches: 17. Looked up from germline, CDR1 is MNHEY and CDR2 is SMNVEV (reference sequence). This CDR3 is built from 22 residues. DNA of the CDR3: TGTGCCAGCAGTTTATCGGCGGGACAGGGTTGGTTCGTAGGGACTGGGGCCAACGTCCTGACTTTC. This gives the protein CASSLSAGQGWFVGTGANVLTF.

In this sample, this clonotype turned up a few times. The CDR3 DNA reads TGTGCCAGCAGGCCTCCGGGACAGGGTGTTTACGAGCAGTACTTC. Translation: CASRPPGQGVYEQYF. V usage is TRBV28 and J usage is TRBJ2-7, with 9 positions matching TRBD1. CDR3 length equals 15 residues. Unmatched junction bases numbered 10, after V lost 6 bases and J lost 4 bases. Germline CDR1 reads MDHEN; CDR2 reads SYDVKM.

The V gene is TRBV6-8, the J gene TRBJ2-2, with 7 bases aligning to TRBD2. CDR1 MNHGY and CDR2 SAAAGT come from the germline V gene. This CDR3 contains 15 residues. Trimming cost V 6 bases and J 4 bases; bases outside gene matches: 8. DNA of the CDR3: TGTGCCAGCAGGTCCGGGACTACTGTCACCGGGGAGCTGTTTTTT. Translating gives CASRSGTTVTGELFF.

Worth noting for this clonotype: It may be a read error: a sequence one base away is much more abundant. The chain has TRBV6-1 and TRBJ2-7; 8 bases are a match to TRBD1. Germline loops: CDR1 MNHNS, CDR2 SASEGT. The CDR3 consists of 15 residues. The CDR3 sequence is CASRGTGGIFGEHYF. The CDR3 nucleotides are TGTGCCAGCAGAGGCACAGGGGGAATATTCGGCGAGCACTACTTC.

The rearrangement joins TRBV6-2 or TRBV6-3 to TRBJ1-2, with unresolved D. Germline CDR1 MNHEY, CDR2 SVGEGT. Trimming stripped 6 bases from V and 3 bases from J, with 17 bases between. This CDR3 comprises 15 residues. CDR3 coding DNA: TGTGCCAGCAGGACGTTACGAAATTCCGACTATGGCTACACCTTC. Translated: CASRTLRNSDYGYTF.

The sample holds a few counts of this clonotype. This chain uses TRBV19 with TRBJ2-2, with D perhaps matching TRBD2 (5 bases). Trimming took off 5 bases at V and 2 bases at J, with 12 bases between the two ends. The CDR3 spans 15 residues. Germline lookup yields CDR1 LNHDA and CDR2 SQIVND (reference sequence). CDR3 in amino acids: CASSVRRLNTGELFF. DNA for the CDR3: TGTGCCAGTAGTGTAAGGAGGCTAAACACCGGGGAGCTGTTTTTT.

Comment on this clonotype: Since the CDR3 does not end with the conserved phenylalanine or tryptophan, this likely comes from a read error. This chain joins TRBV7-2 and TRBJ2-1; no clear D gene. Germline V CDR1 and CDR2: SGHTA, FQGNSA. V gave up 0 bases and J gave up 4 bases, with 10 bases separating them. The CDR3 has 15 residues. The CDR3 spells CASSLADRRYNEQFL. CDR3 nucleotides: TGTGCCAGCAGCTTAGCGGACCGCCGGTACAATGAGCAGTTCTTA.

This clonotype showed up just a few times. The rearrangement links TRBV19 to TRBJ2-3; 8 nucleotides match TRBD1. V lost 5 bases to trimming and J lost 8 bases; unmatched junction nucleotides: 6. CDR1 is LNHDA, CDR2 SQIVND, per germline (reference sequence). CDR3 length: 13 amino acids. CDR3 loop: CASSPQGAATQYF. The CDR3 DNA follows: TGTGCCAGTAGTCCTCAGGGGGCAGCTACGCAGTATTTT.

There are a few counts of this clonotype. This chain links TRBV14 with TRBJ1-1; weak D call: TRBD1 (5 bases). CDR1 is SGHDN and CDR2 is FVKESK in the germline V gene. Trimming pared 4 bases from V and 0 bases from J, leaving 12 bases between. This CDR3 is built from 15 residues. The CDR3 bases are TGTGCCAGCAGCCCCTTCGGGGGTTTGAACACTGAAGCTTTCTTT. Translation: CASSPFGGLNTEAFF.

A note on this clonotype: Likely a read error: the CDR3 ends without its conserved phenylalanine or tryptophan. The chain carries TRBV4-1 and TRBJ1-2, with D perhaps matching TRBD1 (5 bases). Trimming stripped 0 bases from V and 7 bases from J, with 21 bases between. Germline lookup yields CDR1 MGHRA and CDR2 YSYEKL. The CDR3 loop spans 17 amino acids. The CDR3 region has the DNA TGCGCCAGCAGCCAAGATACAACAGGAAGCCCCGGTAGTGGCTACACCTTA. Protein product: CASSQDTTGSPGSGYTL.

This chain links TRBV4-1 with TRBJ1-3; 9 bases agree with TRBD1. V trimming: 4 bases; J trimming: 4 bases; junction bases outside the gene matches: 8. Germline V lookup: CDR1 MGHRA, CDR2 YSYEKL. The CDR3 is made up of 16 amino acids. The CDR3 here is CASSPPGQGMGNTIYF. The CDR3 DNA reads as TGCGCCAGCAGCCCCCCGGGACAGGGAATGGGAAACACCATATATTTT.

The chain employs TRBV6-1 and TRBJ2-1; possible D gene TRBD2, 5 bases. The CDR3 totals 12 residues. Per germline, CDR1 MNHNS and CDR2 SASEGT. Deletions cut 6 bases from V and 4 bases from J, with 7 bases between. The CDR3 reads CASSGEYNEQFF. The CDR3 DNA reads TGTGCCAGCAGCGGGGAGTACAATGAGCAGTTCTTC.

This clonotype was seen a few times. The chain uses TRBV6-2 or TRBV6-3 and TRBJ2-1; TRBD2 might be the D (6 bases). Trimming stripped 6 bases from V and 15 bases from J, with 15 bases between. Germline values: CDR1 MNHEY, CDR2 SVGEGT. The length of the CDR3 is 11 residues. CDR3: CASSKLAALFF. For the CDR3, the DNA is TGTGCCAGCAGCAAGTTAGCGGCTTTGTTCTTC.

As to this clonotype: A read error may be the cause here, since a much bigger clone is one base away. V and J are TRBV7-2 and TRBJ2-7, with 14 bases fitting TRBD2. V shed 2 bases, J shed 5 bases, and the junction held 20 bases outside the gene matches. The CDR3 has 21 amino acids. Germline V CDR1 and CDR2: SGHTA, FQGNSA. The CDR3 loop reads CASSLPRCAGGTSGSGDEQYF. CDR3 in DNA: TGTGCCAGCAGCTTACCCCGGTGCGCCGGAGGGACTAGCGGGAGCGGCGACGAGCAGTACTTC.

The chain has TRBV7-9 and TRBJ2-1; D uncertain. With 5 bases removed from V and 6 bases from J, the gap between germline ends came to 17 bases. There are 15 residues in the CDR3. CDR1 and CDR2 from the germline V gene are SEHNR and FQNEAQ (reference sequence). The CDR3 bases are TGTGCCAGCAGCCCCCTTGGCCTCTTCGCCAATGAGCAGTTCTTC. Translated, it gives CASSPLGLFANEQFF. The complete variable domain, with remaining parts taken from reference TRBV7-9 and TRBJ2-1, reads DTGVSQNPRHKITKRGQNVTFRCDPISEHNRLYWYRQTLGQGPEFLTYFQNEAQLEKSRLLSDRFSAERPKGSFSTLEIQRTEQGDSAMYLCASSPLGLFANEQFFGPGTRLTVL.

The chain is built from TRBV25-1 and TRBJ1-2, with TRBD1 matching 7 bases. The V segment lost 1 base and the J segment 7 bases; nucleotides outside the gene matches: 6. Germline CDR1 is MGHDK and CDR2 is SYGVNS. The CDR3 loop spans 14 amino acids. The CDR3 DNA follows: TGTGCCAGCAGTGAATTGGGCCAGGGGGGTGGCTACACCTTC. Residues: CASSELGQGGGYTF.

The V call is TRBV7-8, the J call TRBJ2-7; 12 nucleotides line up with TRBD1. After removal of 7 bases from V and 0 bases from J, the junction contained 25 bases not matched to a gene. The CDR3 is 22 residues long. Germline V gene lookup returns CDR1 SGHVS and CDR2 FQNEAQ. CDR3 coding DNA: TGTGCCAGCACCAAGTTGGGGTCCGGGACAGGGGGCGCGGGTGCCCTCTCCTACGAGCAGTACTTC. Encoded protein: CASTKLGSGTGGAGALSYEQYF.

The count of this clonotype is one. This chain joins TRBV6-6 and TRBJ1-5; D might be TRBD1 (5 bases). V was clipped by 11 bases and J by 4 bases, with 15 bases between them. The CDR3 length is 13 residues. Germline values: CDR1 MNHNY, CDR2 SVGAGI (reference sequence). CDR3 sequence reads: CAGSGTDNQPQHF. CDR3 bases: TGTGCCGGATCCGGGACGGATAATCAGCCCCAGCATTTT.

There are many counts of this clonotype. The chain links TRBV7-6 to TRBJ1-2; D is ambiguous. This CDR3 is built from 17 residues. Trimming left V 5 bases short and J 3 bases short, with 22 bases between. The germline V gene encodes CDR1 SGHVS and CDR2 FNYEAQ. For the CDR3, the DNA is TGTGCCAGCAGCGTAGGGCCAGCCCGACATTTACACTATGGCTACACCTTC. It is translated as CASSVGPARHLHYGYTF.

This chain joins TRBV24-1 and TRBJ2-1; D possibly corresponds to TRBD1 (5 bases). Germline CDR1 KGHDR, CDR2 SFDVKD. Trimming shortened V by 4 bases and J by 7 bases, and 10 bases separated the two germline ends. This CDR3 is built from 13 residues. For the CDR3, the DNA is TGTGCCACCAGTGACTCGACAGCGAATGAGCAGTTCTTC. It codes for CATSDSTANEQFF.

This clonotype has just a few counts. The V and J genes are TRBV7-9 and TRBJ2-6, with TRBD2 as a possible D gene (6 bases). V lost 8 bases to trimming and J lost 1 base, with 6 bases between them. This CDR3 has 13 residues. From germline, CDR1 is SEHNR and CDR2 FQNEAQ (reference sequence). CDR3: CASGTSGANVLTF. As DNA, the CDR3 is TGTGCCAGCGGGACTTCTGGGGCCAACGTCCTGACTTTC.

V and J are TRBV19 and TRBJ2-7, with TRBD2 identical over 7 bases. The germline gives CDR1 LNHDA, CDR2 SQIVND (reference sequence). The CDR3 consists of 14 residues. V was pared by 7 bases and J by 0 bases, with 6 bases of the junction left unmatched. CDR3: CASMAGTNSYEQYF. In nucleotides, the CDR3 is TGTGCCAGTATGGCCGGGACTAACTCCTACGAGCAGTACTTC.

The chain has TRBV7-6 and TRBJ2-3; 10 bases agree with TRBD1. The CDR3 length is 16 residues. Germline CDR1 is SGHVS and CDR2 is FNYEAQ. V shed 5 bases, J shed 5 bases, and the junction held 10 bases outside the gene matches. The CDR3 sequence is CASSPDRGRDGDTQYF. CDR3 sequence (DNA): TGTGCCAGCAGCCCCGACAGGGGGCGCGACGGAGATACGCAGTATTTT.